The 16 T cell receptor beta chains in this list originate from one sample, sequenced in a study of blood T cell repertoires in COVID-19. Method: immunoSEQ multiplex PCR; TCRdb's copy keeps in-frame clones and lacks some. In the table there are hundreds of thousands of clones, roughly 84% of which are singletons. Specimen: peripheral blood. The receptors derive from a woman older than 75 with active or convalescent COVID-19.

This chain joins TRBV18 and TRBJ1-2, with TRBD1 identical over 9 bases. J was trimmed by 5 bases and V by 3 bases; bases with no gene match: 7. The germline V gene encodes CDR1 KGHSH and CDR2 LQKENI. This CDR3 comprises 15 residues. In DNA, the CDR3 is TGTGCCAGCTCACCGGGACAGGGTCATCAGTATGGCTACACCTTC. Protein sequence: CASSPGQGHQYGYTF. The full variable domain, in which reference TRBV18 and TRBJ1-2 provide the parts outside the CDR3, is NAGVMQNPRHLVRRRGQEARLRCSPMKGHSHVYWYRQLPEEGLKFMVYLQKENIIDESGMPKERFSAEFPKEGPSILRIQQVVRGDSAAYFCASSPGQGHQYGYTFGSGTRLTVV.

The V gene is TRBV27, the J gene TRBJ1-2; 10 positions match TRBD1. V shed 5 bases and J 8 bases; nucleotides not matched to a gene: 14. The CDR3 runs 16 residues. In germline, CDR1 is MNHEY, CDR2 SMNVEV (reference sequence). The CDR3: CASSPLGGQGFQGYTF. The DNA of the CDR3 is TGTGCCAGCAGTCCCCTTGGGGGACAGGGGTTTCAGGGCTACACCTTC.

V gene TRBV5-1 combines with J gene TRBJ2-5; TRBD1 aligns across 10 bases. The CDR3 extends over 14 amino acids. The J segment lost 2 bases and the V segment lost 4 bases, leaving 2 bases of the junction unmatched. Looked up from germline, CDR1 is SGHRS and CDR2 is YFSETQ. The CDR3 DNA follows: TGCGCCAGCAGCCGGGGACAGGGGCAAGAGACCCAGTACTTC. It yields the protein CASSRGQGQETQYF.

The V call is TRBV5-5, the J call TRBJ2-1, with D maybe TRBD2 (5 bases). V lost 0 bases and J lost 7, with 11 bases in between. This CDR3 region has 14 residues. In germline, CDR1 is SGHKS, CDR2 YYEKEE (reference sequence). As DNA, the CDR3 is TGTGCCAGCAGCTTGGTGGTTAGCGCAAATGAGCAGTTCTTC. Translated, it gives CASSLVVSANEQFF.

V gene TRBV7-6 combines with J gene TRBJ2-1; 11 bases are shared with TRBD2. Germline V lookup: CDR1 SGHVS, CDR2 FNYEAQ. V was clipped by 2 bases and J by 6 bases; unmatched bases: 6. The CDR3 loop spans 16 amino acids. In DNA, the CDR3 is TGTGCCAGCAGCTTAAGACTAGCGGGATTCTCCAATGAGCAGTTCTTC. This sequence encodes CASSLRLAGFSNEQFF.

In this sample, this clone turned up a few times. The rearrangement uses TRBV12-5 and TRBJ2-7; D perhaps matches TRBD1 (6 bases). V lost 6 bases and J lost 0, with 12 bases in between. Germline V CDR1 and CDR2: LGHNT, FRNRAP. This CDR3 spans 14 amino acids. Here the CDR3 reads CASGRTADSYEQYF. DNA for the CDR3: TGTGCTAGTGGCCGGACAGCGGACTCCTACGAGCAGTACTTC.

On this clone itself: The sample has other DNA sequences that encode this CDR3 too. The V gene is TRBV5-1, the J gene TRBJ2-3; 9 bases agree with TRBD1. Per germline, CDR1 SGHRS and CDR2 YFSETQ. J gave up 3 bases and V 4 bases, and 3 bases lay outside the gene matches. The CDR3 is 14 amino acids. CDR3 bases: TGCGCCAGCAGCCCCGGACAGGGGACAGATACGCAGTATTTT. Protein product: CASSPGQGTDTQYF.

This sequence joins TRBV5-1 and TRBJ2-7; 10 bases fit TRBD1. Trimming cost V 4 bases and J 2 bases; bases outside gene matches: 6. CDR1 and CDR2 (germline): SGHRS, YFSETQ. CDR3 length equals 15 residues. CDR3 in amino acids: CASSLGQGGAYEQYF. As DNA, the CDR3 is TGCGCCAGCAGCCTTGGACAGGGGGGTGCCTACGAGCAGTACTTC.

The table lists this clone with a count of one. CDR3 loop: CASSQVLSPDNSPLHF. In DNA, the CDR3 is TGCGCCAGCAGCCAAGTGTTAAGCCCCGATAATTCACCCCTCCACTTT. V usage is TRBV4-1 and J usage is TRBJ1-6; D ambiguous. CDR3 length equals 16 residues. V was trimmed by 1 base and J by 5 bases, leaving 12 bases between them. In germline, CDR1 is MGHRA, CDR2 YSYEKL.

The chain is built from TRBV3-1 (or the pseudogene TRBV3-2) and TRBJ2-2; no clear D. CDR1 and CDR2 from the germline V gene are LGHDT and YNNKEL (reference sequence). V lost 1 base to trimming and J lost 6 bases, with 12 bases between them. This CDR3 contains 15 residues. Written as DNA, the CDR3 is TGTGCCAGCAGCCAAGTAGTTTTGGGCGCCGGGGAGCTGTTTTTT. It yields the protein CASSQVVLGAGELFF.

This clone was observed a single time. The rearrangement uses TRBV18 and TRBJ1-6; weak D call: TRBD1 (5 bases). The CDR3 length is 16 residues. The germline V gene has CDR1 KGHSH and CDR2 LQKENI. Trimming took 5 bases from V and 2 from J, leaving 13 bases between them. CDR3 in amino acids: CASSERSGTYNSPLHF. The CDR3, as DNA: TGTGCCAGCTCAGAAAGGTCAGGGACCTATAATTCACCCCTCCACTTT.

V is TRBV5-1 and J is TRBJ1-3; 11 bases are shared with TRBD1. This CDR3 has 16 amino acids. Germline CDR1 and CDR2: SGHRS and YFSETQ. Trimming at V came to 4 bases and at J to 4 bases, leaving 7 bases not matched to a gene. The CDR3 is CASSLTGTGGGNTIYF. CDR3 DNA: TGCGCCAGCAGCCTGACCGGGACAGGGGGAGGAAACACCATATATTTT.

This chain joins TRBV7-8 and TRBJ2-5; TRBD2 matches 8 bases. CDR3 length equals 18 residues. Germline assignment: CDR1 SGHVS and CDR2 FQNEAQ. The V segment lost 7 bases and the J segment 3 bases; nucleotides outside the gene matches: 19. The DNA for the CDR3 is TGTGCCAGCACCCTAACGAGGCTTAGAGGGACTAGGGAAGAGACCCAGTACTTC. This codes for CASTLTRLRGTREETQYF.

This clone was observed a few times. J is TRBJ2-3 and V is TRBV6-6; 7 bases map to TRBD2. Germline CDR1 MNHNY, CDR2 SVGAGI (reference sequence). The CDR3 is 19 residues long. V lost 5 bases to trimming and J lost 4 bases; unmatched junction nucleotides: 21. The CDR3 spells CASSPPGVAGSTLPDTQYF. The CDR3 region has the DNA TGTGCCAGCAGTCCTCCCGGTGTAGCGGGTTCAACTCTCCCAGATACGCAGTATTTT.

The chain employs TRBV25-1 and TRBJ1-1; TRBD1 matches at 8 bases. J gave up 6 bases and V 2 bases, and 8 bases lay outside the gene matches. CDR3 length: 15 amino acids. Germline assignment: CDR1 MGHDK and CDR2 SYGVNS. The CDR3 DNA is TGTGCCAGCAGTGAAGGCAGGGGGCGGATTTCTGAAGCTTTCTTT. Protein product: CASSEGRGRISEAFF.

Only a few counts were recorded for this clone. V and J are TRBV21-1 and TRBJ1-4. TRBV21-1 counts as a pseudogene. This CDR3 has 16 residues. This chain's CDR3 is CASSIGGGEFREKLFF. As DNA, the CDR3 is TGTGCCAGCAGCATTGGGGGAGGGGAGTTTAGGGAAAAACTGTTTTTT.